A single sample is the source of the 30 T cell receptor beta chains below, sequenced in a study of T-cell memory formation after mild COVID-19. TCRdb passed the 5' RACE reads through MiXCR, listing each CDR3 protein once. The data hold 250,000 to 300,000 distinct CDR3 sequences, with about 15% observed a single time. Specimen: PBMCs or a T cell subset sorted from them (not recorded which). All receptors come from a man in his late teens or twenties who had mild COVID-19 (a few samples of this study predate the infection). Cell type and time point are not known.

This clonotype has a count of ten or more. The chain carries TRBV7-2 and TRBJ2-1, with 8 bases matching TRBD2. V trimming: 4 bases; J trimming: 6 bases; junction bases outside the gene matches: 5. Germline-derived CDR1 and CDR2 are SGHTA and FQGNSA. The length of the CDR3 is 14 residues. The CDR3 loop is CASSWAGGPNEQFF. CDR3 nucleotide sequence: TGTGCCAGCAGCTGGGCGGGGGGCCCCAATGAGCAGTTCTTC.

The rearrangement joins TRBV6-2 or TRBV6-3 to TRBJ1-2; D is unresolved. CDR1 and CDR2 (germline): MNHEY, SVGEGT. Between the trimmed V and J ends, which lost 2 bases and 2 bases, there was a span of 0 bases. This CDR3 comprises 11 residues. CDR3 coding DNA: TGTGCCAGCAGTTACAACTATGGCTACACCTTC. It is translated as CASSYNYGYTF.

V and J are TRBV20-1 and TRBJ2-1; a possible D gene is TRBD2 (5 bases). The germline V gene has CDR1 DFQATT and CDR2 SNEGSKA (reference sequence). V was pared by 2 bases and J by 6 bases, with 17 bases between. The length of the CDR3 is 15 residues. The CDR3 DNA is TGCAGTGCTAGAAGCGGCAGTCAGGTCTCCAATGAGCAGTTCTTC. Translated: CSARSGSQVSNEQFF.

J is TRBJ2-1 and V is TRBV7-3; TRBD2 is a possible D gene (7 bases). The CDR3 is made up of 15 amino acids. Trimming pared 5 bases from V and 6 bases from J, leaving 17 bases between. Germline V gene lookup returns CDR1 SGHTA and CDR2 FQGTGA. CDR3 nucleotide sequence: TGTGCCAGCAGCGCACAGGGAGGGAGTAGCAATGAGCAGTTCTTC. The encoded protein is CASSAQGGSSNEQFF.

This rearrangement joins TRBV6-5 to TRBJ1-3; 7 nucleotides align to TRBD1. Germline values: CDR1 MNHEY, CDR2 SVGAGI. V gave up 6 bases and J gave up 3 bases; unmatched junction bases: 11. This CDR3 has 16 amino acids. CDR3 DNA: TGTGCCAGCAGACGTCAAACAGGGGATGGTGGAAACACCATATATTTT. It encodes CASRRQTGDGGNTIYF.

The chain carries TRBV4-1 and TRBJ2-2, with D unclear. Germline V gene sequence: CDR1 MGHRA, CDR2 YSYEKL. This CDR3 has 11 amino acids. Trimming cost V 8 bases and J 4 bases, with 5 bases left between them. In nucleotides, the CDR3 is TGCGCCAGCGGATCCACCGGGGAGCTGTTTTTT. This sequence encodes CASGSTGELFF.

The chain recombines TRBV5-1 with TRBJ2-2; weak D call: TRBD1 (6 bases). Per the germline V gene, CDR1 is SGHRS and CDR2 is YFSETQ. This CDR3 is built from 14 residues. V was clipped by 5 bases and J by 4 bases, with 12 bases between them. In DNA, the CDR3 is TGCGCCAGCAGGTACAGGGACCCCACCGGGGAGCTGTTTTTT. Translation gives CASRYRDPTGELFF.

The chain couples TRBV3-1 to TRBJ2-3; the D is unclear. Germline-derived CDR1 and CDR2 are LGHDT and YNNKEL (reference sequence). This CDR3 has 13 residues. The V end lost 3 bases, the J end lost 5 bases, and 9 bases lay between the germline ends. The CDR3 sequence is CASSQRLEDTQYF. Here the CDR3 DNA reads TGTGCCAGCAGCCAGAGACTCGAAGATACGCAGTATTTT.

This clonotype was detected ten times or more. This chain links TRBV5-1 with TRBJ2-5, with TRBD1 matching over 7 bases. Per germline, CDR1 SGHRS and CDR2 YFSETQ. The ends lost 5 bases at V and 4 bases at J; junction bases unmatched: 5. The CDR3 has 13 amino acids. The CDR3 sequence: CASRTAGGETQYF. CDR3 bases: TGCGCCAGCAGGACGGCAGGGGGAGAGACCCAGTACTTC.

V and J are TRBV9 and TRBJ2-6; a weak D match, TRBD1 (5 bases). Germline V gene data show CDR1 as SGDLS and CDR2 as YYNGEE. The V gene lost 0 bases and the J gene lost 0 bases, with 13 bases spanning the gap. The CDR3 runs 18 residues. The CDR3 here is CASSVAWTRYSGANVLTF. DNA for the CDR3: TGTGCCAGCAGCGTAGCGTGGACAAGATACTCTGGGGCCAACGTCCTGACTTTC.

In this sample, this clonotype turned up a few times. DNA for the CDR3: TGTGCCAGCAGCCCTAGCGGTAGGGAGACCCAGTACTTC. It codes for CASSPSGRETQYF. This chain joins TRBV7-3 and TRBJ2-5; TRBD2 aligns across 7 bases. With V trimmed by 5 bases and J by 5 bases, 5 bases remained unmatched. This CDR3 has 13 residues. Germline V gives CDR1 SGHTA, CDR2 FQGTGA.

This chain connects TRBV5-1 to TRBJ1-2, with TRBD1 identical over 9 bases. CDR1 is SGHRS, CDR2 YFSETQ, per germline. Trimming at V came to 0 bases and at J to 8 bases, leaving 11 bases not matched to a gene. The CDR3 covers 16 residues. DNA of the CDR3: TGCGCCAGCAGCTTGGCCCTCATTGGACAGGGGAAAGGCTACACCTTC. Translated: CASSLALIGQGKGYTF.

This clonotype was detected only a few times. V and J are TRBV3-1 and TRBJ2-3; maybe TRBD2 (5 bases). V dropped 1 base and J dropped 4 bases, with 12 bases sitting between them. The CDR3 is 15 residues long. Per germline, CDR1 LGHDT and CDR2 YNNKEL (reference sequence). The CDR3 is CASSQVSGSSDTQYF. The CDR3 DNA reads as TGTGCCAGCAGCCAAGTGTCGGGGAGTTCAGATACGCAGTATTTT.

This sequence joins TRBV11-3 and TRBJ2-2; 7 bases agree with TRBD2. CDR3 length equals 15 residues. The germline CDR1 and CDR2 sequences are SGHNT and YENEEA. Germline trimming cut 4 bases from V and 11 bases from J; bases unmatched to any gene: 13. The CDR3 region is CASSSRGRDPDELFF. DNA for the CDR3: TGTGCCAGCAGCTCAAGAGGGAGGGATCCCGATGAGCTGTTTTTT.

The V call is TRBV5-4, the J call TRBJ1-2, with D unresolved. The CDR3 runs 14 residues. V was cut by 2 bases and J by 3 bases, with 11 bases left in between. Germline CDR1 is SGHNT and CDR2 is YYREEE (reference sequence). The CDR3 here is CASSLEGGDYGYTF. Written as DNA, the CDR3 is TGTGCCAGCAGCTTAGAGGGCGGAGACTATGGCTACACCTTC.

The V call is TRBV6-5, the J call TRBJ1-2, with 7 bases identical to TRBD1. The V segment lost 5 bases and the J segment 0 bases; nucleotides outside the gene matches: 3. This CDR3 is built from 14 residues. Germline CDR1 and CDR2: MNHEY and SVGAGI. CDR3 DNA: TGTGCCAGCAGTCGACAGGGCTCTAACTATGGCTACACCTTC. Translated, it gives CASSRQGSNYGYTF.

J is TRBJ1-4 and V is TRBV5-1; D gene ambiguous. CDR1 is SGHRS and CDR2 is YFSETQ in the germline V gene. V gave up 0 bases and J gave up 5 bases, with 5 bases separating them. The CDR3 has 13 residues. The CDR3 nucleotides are TGCGCCAGCAGCTTGGGGGAGAATGAAAAACTGTTTTTT. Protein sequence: CASSLGENEKLFF.

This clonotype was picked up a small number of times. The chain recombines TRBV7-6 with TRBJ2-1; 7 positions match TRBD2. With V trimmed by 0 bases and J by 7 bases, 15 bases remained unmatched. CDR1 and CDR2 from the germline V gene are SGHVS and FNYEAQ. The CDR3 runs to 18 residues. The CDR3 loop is CASSLAGSGSYLGNEQFF. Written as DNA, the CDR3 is TGTGCCAGCAGCTTAGCCGGTAGCGGGTCCTACCTAGGAAATGAGCAGTTCTTC.

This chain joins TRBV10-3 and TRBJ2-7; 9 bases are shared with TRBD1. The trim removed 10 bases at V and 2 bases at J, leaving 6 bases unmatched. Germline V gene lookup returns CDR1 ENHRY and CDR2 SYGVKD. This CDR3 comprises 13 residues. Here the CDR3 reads CARRDRDPYEQYV. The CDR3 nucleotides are TGTGCCAGGCGGGACAGGGACCCCTACGAGCAGTACGTC.

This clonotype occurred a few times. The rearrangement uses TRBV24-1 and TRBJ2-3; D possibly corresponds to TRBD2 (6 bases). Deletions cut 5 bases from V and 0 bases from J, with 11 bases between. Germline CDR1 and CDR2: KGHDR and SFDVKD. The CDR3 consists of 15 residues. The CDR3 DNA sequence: TGTGCCACCAGTGGCAGTAGCGGTAGCACAGATACGCAGTATTTT. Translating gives CATSGSSGSTDTQYF.

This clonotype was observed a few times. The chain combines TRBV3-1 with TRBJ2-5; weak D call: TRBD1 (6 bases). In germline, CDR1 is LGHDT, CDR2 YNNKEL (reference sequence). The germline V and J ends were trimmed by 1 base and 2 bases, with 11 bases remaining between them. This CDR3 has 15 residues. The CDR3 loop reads CASSQGSQGQETQYF. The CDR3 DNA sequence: TGTGCCAGCAGCCAAGGTAGCCAGGGGCAAGAGACCCAGTACTTC.

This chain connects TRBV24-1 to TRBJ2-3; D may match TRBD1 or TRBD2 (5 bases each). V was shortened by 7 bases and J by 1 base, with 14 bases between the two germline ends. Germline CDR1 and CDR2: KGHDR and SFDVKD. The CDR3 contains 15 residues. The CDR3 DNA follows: TGTGCCACCAGCCCAGCCCGGGACGGCACAGATACGCAGTATTTT. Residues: CATSPARDGTDTQYF.

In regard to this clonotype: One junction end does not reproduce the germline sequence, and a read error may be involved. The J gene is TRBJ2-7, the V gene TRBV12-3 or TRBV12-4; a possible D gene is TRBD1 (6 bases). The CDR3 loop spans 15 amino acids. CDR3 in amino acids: CASSVAGGQTYEQYF. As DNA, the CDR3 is TGTGCCAGCAGTGTAGCAGGCGGACAGACCTACGAGCAGTACTTC.

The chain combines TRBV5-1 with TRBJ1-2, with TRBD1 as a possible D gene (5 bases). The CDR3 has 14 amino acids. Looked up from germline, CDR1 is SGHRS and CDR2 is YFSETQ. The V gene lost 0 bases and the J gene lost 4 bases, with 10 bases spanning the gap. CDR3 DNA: TGCGCCAGCAGCTTGGATCAGGGAGGCTATGGCTACACCTTC. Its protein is CASSLDQGGYGYTF. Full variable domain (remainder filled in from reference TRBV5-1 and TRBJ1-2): KAGVTQTPRYLIKTRGQQVTLSCSPISGHRSVSWYQQTPGQGLQFLFEYFSETQRNKGNFPGRFSGRQFSNSRSEMNVSTLELGDSALYLCASSLDQGGYGYTFGSGTRLTVV.

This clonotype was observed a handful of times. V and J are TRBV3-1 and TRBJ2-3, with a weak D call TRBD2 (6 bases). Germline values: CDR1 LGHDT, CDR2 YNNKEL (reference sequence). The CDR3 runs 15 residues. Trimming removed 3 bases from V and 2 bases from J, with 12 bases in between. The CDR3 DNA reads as TGTGCCAGCAGCCAGCCGGGACTCCCCACAGATACGCAGTATTTT. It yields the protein CASSQPGLPTDTQYF.

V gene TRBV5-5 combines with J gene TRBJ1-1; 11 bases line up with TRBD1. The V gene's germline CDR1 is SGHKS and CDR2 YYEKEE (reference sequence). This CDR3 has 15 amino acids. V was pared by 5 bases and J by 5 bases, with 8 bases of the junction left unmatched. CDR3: CASSGRTGGWTEAFF. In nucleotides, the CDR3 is TGTGCCAGCAGTGGGAGGACAGGGGGCTGGACTGAAGCTTTCTTT.

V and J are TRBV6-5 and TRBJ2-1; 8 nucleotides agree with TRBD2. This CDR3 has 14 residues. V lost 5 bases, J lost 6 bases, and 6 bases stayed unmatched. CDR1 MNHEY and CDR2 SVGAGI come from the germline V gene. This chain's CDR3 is CASSNGGASNEQFF. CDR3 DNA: TGTGCCAGCAGTAACGGGGGGGCCTCCAATGAGCAGTTCTTC.

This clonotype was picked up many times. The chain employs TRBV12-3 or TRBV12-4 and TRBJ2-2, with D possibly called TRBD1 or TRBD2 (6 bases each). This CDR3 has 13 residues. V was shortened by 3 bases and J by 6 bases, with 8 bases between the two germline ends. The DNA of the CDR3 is TGTGCCAGCAGTTTCCGGGGGCCCGGGGAGCTGTTTTTT. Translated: CASSFRGPGELFF.

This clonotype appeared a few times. Here the CDR3 reads CASSRDTHTDTQYF. The CDR3 bases are TGTGCCAGCAGCCGGGACACCCACACAGATACGCAGTATTTT. The chain joins TRBV18 to TRBJ2-3; a weak D match, TRBD1 (6 bases). Deletions cut 8 bases from V and 2 bases from J, with 14 bases between. CDR3 size: 14 residues. CDR1 is KGHSH and CDR2 is LQKENI in the germline V gene.

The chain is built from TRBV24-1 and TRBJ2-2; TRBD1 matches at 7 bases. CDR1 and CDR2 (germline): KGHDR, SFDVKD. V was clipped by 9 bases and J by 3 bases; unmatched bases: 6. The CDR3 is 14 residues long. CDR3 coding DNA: TGTGCCACCGGATCAGACAGGGACACCGGGGAGCTGTTTTTT. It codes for CATGSDRDTGELFF.